Each of the 18 T cell receptor beta chains below was sequenced from the same sample in a study of metastatic and nonmetastatic thyroid tumors. All patients were treatment-naive before thyroid surgery. TCRdb re-clonotyped the PCR reads via MiXCR. This sample has more than 15,000 clones; over 20% occur once, and the top ten carry over 9.5%. Material for sequencing was blood. The receptors were sampled from a male donor with papillary thyroid cancer or a benign thyroid nodule (not recorded which). Some clones in this sample may be carry-over from other donors' samples.

This clone showed up many times. This rearrangement joins TRBV3-1 to TRBJ1-2; D is unclear. The CDR3 consists of 13 residues. Germline CDR1 is LGHDT and CDR2 is YNNKEL (reference sequence). Trimming cost V 4 bases and J 7 bases, with 13 bases left between them. The CDR3 sequence is CASSLAGRPGYTF. Here the CDR3 DNA reads TGTGCCAGCAGCCTCGCGGGGAGGCCTGGCTACACCTTC.

This clone occurred many times. The chain links TRBV6-1 to TRBJ1-1, with a tentative D call TRBD1 (5 bases). Trimming removed 7 bases from V and 1 base from J, with 19 bases in between. The CDR3 is 16 residues long. Germline V gene lookup returns CDR1 MNHNS and CDR2 SASEGT. The CDR3 bases are TGTGCCAGCATTTCCTCCTTGGGACGGAAGAACACTGAAGCTTTCTTT. This gives the protein CASISSLGRKNTEAFF.

V is TRBV10-2 and J is TRBJ2-7; D may match TRBD1 or TRBD2 (5 bases each). This CDR3 comprises 17 residues. The V end lost 0 bases, the J end lost 3 bases, and 18 bases lay between the germline ends. The germline gives CDR1 WSHSY, CDR2 SAAADI. In DNA, the CDR3 is TGCGCCAGCAGTGAGTCGACTAAAGTGTACGGACACTACGAGCAGTACTTC. It encodes CASSESTKVYGHYEQYF.

By sample fraction, this clone is medium-sized (0.01 to 0.1%). The chain carries TRBV11-2 and TRBJ1-2, with a weak D call TRBD1 (6 bases). V was cut by 4 bases and J by 2 bases, with 17 bases left in between. The germline V gene encodes CDR1 SGHAT and CDR2 FQNNGV. This CDR3 contains 16 residues. DNA for the CDR3: TGTGCCAGCAGCTCCCTCGACAGGACCACGAACTATGGCTACACCTTC. It specifies CASSSLDRTTNYGYTF.

This clone was seen a handful of times. The CDR3 protein is CASSLDLDTEAFF. The CDR3 nucleotides read TGCGCCAGCAGCTTGGACTTGGACACTGAAGCTTTCTTT. V usage is TRBV5-1 and J usage is TRBJ1-1; no clear D. CDR1 is SGHRS, CDR2 YFSETQ, per germline. The CDR3 runs to 13 residues. V lost 0 bases and J 3 bases, leaving 6 bases between the germline ends. The variable domain in full, completed from reference TRBV5-1 and TRBJ1-1, reads KAGVTQTPRYLIKTRGQQVTLSCSPISGHRSVSWYQQTPGQGLQFLFEYFSETQRNKGNFPGRFSGRQFSNSRSEMNVSTLELGDSALYLCASSLDLDTEAFFGQGTRLTVV.

The V and J genes are TRBV11-2 and TRBJ2-7, with a weak D call TRBD2 (5 bases). Germline V gene data show CDR1 as SGHAT and CDR2 as FQNNGV. The length of the CDR3 is 15 residues. V was cut by 4 bases and J by 3 bases, with 16 bases left in between. The CDR3 DNA reads as TGTGCCAGCAGCTCACTTACCGGGATCGGCTACGAGCAGTACTTC. It codes for CASSSLTGIGYEQYF. Filled out from reference TRBV11-2 and TRBJ2-7, the complete variable domain reads EAGVAQSPRYKIIEKRQSVAFWCNPISGHATLYWYQQILGQGPKLLIQFQNNGVVDDSQLPKDRFSAERLKGVDSTLKIQPAKLEDSAVYLCASSSLTGIGYEQYFGPGTRLTVT.

For this clone: Likely a read error: the CDR3 ends without its conserved phenylalanine or tryptophan. V gene TRBV30 combines with J gene TRBJ1-2, with D perhaps TRBD1 (6 bases). This CDR3 contains 14 residues. V was cut by 4 bases and J by 2 bases, with 14 bases left in between. CDR1 is GTSNPN and CDR2 is SVGIG in the germline V gene (reference sequence). The CDR3 DNA reads TGTGCCTGGACTCCTACAGGGAGCAACTATGGCTACACCTGC. Residues: CAWTPTGSNYGYTC.

This clone was counted at least ten times. This chain joins TRBV10-3 and TRBJ1-1; D is possibly TRBD1 (5 bases). V lost 2 bases to trimming and J lost 1 base, with 5 bases between them. The CDR3 has 13 residues. Germline V gives CDR1 ENHRY, CDR2 SYGVKD. CDR3 coding DNA: TGTGCCATCAGTGAGGACAGGAACACTGAAGCTTTCTTT. This translates into CAISEDRNTEAFF.

This clone was counted once. This rearrangement joins TRBV30 to TRBJ1-2, with no clear D. CDR3 length equals 11 residues. V gave up 5 bases and J gave up 7 bases, with 11 bases separating them. Germline loops: CDR1 GTSNPN, CDR2 SVGIG (reference sequence). The CDR3 reads CAWGIGGGYTF. CDR3 DNA sequence: TGTGCCTGGGGGATTGGCGGTGGCTACACCTTC.

The chain joins TRBV11-1 to TRBJ1-1; D possibly corresponds to TRBD1 (5 bases). The length of the CDR3 is 15 residues. Trimming took off 0 bases at V and 0 bases at J, with 8 bases between the two ends. Germline assignment: CDR1 SGHAT and CDR2 FQDESV (reference sequence). CDR3 coding DNA: TGTGCCAGCAGCTTAGCGCAGGGCATGAACACTGAAGCTTTCTTT. This encodes CASSLAQGMNTEAFF.

The table lists this clone with many counts. This chain uses TRBV3-1 with TRBJ1-6; TRBD1 matches 7 bases. CDR3 length: 13 residues. Per the germline V gene, CDR1 is LGHDT and CDR2 is YNNKEL (reference sequence). V was pared by 4 bases and J by 10 bases, with 4 bases of the junction left unmatched. The CDR3 here is CASSPGGGSPLHF. CDR3 DNA: TGTGCCAGCAGCCCAGGGGGGGGATCACCCCTCCACTTT.

The CDR3 here is CSARDPGQGRDTIYF. The CDR3 DNA is TGCAGTGCTAGAGATCCGGGACAGGGGAGAGACACCATATATTTT. V usage is TRBV20-1 and J usage is TRBJ1-3; 10 bases map to TRBD1. Germline-derived CDR1 and CDR2 are DFQATT and SNEGSKA (reference sequence). CDR3 length equals 15 residues. V was clipped by 0 bases and J by 8 bases; unmatched bases: 7.

This clone was detected many times. CDR3 loop: CASRPDTGERNFGYTF. The CDR3 DNA reads as TGTGCCAGCAGACCGGATACAGGGGAAAGAAATTTTGGCTACACCTTC. The chain uses TRBV5-4 and TRBJ1-2, with TRBD1 matching 7 bases. The CDR3 is 16 amino acids. The V gene's germline CDR1 is SGHNT and CDR2 YYREEE (reference sequence). J gave up 7 bases and V 5 bases, and 17 bases lay outside the gene matches.

This chain connects TRBV6-1 to TRBJ2-3; TRBD2 matches at 10 bases. Germline values: CDR1 MNHNS, CDR2 SASEGT. With V trimmed by 5 bases and J by 6 bases, 2 bases remained unmatched. This CDR3 spans 13 amino acids. The CDR3 DNA reads TGTGCCAGCAGTAGCGGGGGGGTGGATACGCAGTATTTT. Protein product: CASSSGGVDTQYF.

This clone was counted between two and nine times. V usage is TRBV6-1 and J usage is TRBJ2-5, with 11 bases lining up with TRBD2. Germline-derived CDR1 and CDR2 are MNHNS and SASEGT. The trim removed 6 bases at V and 5 bases at J, leaving 11 bases unmatched. The CDR3 covers 16 residues. The CDR3 protein is CASSTLAGVGGETQYF. Written as DNA, the CDR3 is TGTGCCAGCAGCACACTAGCGGGAGTAGGTGGGGAGACCCAGTACTTC.

This clone has a count of ten or more. This chain uses TRBV18 with TRBJ2-1, with a tentative D call TRBD2 (6 bases). The CDR3 sequence is 17 residues long. The germline V gene encodes CDR1 KGHSH and CDR2 LQKENI. With 0 bases removed from V and 5 bases from J, the gap between germline ends came to 17 bases. CDR3 nucleotide sequence: TGTGCCAGCTCACCACCCCTGGGTGGAGGGGAAAACAATGAGCAGTTCTTC. It is translated as CASSPPLGGGENNEQFF.

This clone has at least ten counts. The CDR3 region is CASSYSGLAGYSSYNEQFF. The CDR3 DNA reads TGTGCCAGCAGTTACTCGGGACTAGCGGGCTACAGCTCCTACAATGAGCAGTTCTTC. The chain couples TRBV6-5 to TRBJ2-1; 12 bases fit TRBD2. V was pared by 0 bases and J by 0 bases, with 6 bases of the junction left unmatched. CDR1 MNHEY and CDR2 SVGAGI come from the germline V gene. This CDR3 contains 19 residues.

In regard to this clone: The junction departs from germline at one end; a sequencing error may be responsible. The same CDR3 is also encoded by other DNA sequences in this sample. The gene calls are TRBV11-2 and TRBJ1-1; maybe TRBD1 (5 bases). The germline gives CDR1 SGHAT, CDR2 FQNNGV. This CDR3 is 15 amino acids long. CDR3 loop: CASSYPGPSRTEAFF. CDR3 DNA: TGTGCCAGTAGCTATCCGGGACCCTCAAGGACCGAAGCTTTCTTT.